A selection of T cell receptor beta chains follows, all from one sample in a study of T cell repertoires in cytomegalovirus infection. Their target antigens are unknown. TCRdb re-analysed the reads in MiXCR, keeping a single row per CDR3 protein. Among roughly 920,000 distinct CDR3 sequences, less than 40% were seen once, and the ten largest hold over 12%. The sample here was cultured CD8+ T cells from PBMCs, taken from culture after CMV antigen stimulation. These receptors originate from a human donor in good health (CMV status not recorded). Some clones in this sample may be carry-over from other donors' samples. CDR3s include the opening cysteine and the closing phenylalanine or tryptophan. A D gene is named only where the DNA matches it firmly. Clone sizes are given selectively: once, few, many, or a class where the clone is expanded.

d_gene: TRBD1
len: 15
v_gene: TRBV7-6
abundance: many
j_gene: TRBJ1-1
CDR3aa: CASSPPGTVNTEAFF
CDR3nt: TGTGCCAGCAGCCCTCCCGGGACAGTGAACACTGAAGCTTTCTTT

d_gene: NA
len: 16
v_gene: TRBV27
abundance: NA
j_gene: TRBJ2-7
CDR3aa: CASSLSRRGVNYEQYF
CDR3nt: TGTGCCAGCAGTTTATCTCGGCGGGGAGTAAACTACGAGCAGTACTTC

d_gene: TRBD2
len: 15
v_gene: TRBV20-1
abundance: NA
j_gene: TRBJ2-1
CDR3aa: CSARDTAGVYNEQFF
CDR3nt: TGCAGTGCTAGAGATACAGCGGGGGTCTACAATGAGCAGTTCTTC

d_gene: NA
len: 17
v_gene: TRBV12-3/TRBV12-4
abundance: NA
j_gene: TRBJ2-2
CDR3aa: CASSLSSMAVGTGELFF
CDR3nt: TGTGCCAGCAGTTTGAGCAGCATGGCGGTCGGCACCGGGGAGCTGTTTTTT

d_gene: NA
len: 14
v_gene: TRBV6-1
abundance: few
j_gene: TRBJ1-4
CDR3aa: CASSVAGRDEKLFF
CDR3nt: TGTGCCAGCAGTGTAGCCGGGAGGGATGAAAAACTGTTTTTT

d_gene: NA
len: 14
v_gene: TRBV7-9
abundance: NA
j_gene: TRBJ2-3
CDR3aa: CASSLAGTQLRQYF
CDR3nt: TGTGCCAGCAGCTTAGCGGGGACACAACTTCGACAGTATTTT

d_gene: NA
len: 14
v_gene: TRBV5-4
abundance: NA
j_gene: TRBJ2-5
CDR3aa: CASSLDGTEETQYF
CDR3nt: TGTGCCAGCAGCTTGGACGGGACTGAAGAGACCCAGTACTTC

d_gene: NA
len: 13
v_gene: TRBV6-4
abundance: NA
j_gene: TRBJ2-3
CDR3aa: CASSKTSTDTQYF
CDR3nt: TGTGCCAGCAGTAAAACTAGCACAGATACGCAGTATTTT

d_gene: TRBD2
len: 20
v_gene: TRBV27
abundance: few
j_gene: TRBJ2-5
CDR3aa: CASSSGPPGLAGGLVETQYF
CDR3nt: TGTGCCAGCAGTTCCGGCCCCCCAGGACTAGCGGGGGGGCTCGTAGAGACCCAGTACTTC

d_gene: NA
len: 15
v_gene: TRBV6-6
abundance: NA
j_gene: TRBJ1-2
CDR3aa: CASSYSGGANYGYTF
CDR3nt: TGTGCCAGCAGTTACTCAGGGGGAGCTAACTATGGCTACACCTTC

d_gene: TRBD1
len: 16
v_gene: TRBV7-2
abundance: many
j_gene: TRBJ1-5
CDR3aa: CASSLGPGQANQPQHF
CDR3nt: TGTGCCAGCAGCTTAGGACCGGGACAGGCGAATCAGCCCCAGCATTTT

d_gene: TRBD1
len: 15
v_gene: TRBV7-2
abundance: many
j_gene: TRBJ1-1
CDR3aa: CASSTRTGVDTEAFF
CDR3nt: TGTGCCAGCAGCACCCGGACAGGGGTCGACACTGAAGCTTTCTTT

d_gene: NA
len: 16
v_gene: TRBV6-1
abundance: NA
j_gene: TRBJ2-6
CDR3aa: CASNSMRGLTANVLTF
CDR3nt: TGTGCCAGCAATTCGATGCGGGGGCTTACGGCCAACGTCCTGACTTTC

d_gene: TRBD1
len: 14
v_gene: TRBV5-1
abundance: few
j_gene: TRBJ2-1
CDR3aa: CASSLGQGINEQFF
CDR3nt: TGCGCCAGCAGCTTGGGACAGGGGATTAATGAGCAGTTCTTC

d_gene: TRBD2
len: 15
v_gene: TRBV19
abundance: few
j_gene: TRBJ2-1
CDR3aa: CASSIRLAGVDEQFF
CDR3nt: TGTGCCAGTAGTATTAGGCTAGCGGGGGTGGATGAGCAGTTCTTC

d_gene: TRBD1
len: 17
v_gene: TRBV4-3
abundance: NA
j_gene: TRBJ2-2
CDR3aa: CASSQVRGDRVIGELFF
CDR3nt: TGCGCCAGCAGCCAAGTCCGCGGGGACAGGGTGATCGGGGAGCTGTTTTTT

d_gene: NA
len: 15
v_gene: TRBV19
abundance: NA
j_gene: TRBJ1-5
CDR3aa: CASSIWPSVNQPQHF
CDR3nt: TGTGCCAGTAGTATTTGGCCCTCGGTCAATCAGCCCCAGCATTTT

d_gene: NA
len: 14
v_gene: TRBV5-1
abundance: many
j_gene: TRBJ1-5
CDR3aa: CASSFRGGNQPQHF
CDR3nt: TGTGCCAGCAGTTTCCGAGGGGGAAATCAGCCCCAGCATTTT

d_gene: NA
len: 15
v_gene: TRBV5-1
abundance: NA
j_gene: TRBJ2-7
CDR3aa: CASSLEAGPTYEQYF
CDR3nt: TGCGCCAGCAGCTTGGAGGCAGGGCCTACCTACGAGCAGTACTTC

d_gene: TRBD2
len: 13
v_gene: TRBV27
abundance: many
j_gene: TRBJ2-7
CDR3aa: CASSSGGAYEQYF
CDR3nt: TGTGCCAGCAGCTCCGGGGGGGCCTACGAGCAGTACTTC

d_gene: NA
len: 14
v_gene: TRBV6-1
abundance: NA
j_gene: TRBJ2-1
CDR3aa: CASTTRTDWNEQFF
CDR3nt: TGTGCCAGCACCACCCGGACAGATTGGAATGAGCAGTTCTTC

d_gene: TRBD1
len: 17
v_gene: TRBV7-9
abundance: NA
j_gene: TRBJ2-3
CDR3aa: CASSLVGQGPWADTQYF
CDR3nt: TGTGCCAGCAGCTTAGTGGGACAGGGCCCGTGGGCAGATACGCAGTATTTT

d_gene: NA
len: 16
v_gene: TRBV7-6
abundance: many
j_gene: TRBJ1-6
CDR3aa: CASSPRDRLYNSPLHF
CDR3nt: TGTGCCAGCAGCCCGAGGGACCGATTATATAATTCACCCCTCCACTTT

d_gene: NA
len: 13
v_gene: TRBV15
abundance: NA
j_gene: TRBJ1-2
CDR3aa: CATSVGPTGGYTF
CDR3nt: TGTGCCACCAGCGTGGGACCGACTGGAGGCTACACCTTC

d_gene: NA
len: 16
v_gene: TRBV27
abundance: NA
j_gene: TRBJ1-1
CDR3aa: CASSLPPGRINTEAFF
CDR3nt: TGTGCCAGCAGCCTCCCCCCGGGACGGATTAACACTGAAGCTTTCTTT

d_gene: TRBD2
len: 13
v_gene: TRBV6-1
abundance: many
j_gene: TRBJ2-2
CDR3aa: CASTGLATGELFF
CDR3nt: TGTGCCAGCACCGGACTAGCAACCGGGGAGCTGTTTTTT

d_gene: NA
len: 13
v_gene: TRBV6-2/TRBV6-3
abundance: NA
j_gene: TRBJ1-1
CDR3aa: CASSYAAVTEAFF
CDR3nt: TGTGCCAGCAGTTACGCGGCGGTCACTGAAGCTTTCTTT

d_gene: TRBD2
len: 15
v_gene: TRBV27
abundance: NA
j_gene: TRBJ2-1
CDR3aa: CASSSSGGGWNEQFF
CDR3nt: TGTGCCAGCAGTTCATCCGGGGGGGGATGGAATGAGCAGTTCTTC

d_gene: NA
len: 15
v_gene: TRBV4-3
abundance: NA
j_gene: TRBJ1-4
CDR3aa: CASSQPGHYNEKLFF
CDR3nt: TGCGCCAGCAGCCAACCGGGACACTATAATGAAAAACTGTTTTTT

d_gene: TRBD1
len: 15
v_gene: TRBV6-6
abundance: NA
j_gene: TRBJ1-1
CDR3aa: CASSLMIGQGTEAFF
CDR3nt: TGTGCCAGCAGCCTTATGATAGGACAGGGGACTGAAGCTTTCTTT

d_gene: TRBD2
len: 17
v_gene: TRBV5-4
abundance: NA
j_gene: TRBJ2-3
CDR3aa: CASSSTSGGAFADTQYF
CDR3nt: TGTGCCAGCAGCTCGACTAGCGGGGGGGCTTTCGCAGATACGCAGTATTTT

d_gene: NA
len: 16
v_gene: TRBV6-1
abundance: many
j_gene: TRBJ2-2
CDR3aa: CASSEEEGDSNGELFF
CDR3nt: TGTGCCAGCAGTGAAGAGGAGGGGGACTCGAACGGGGAGCTGTTTTTT

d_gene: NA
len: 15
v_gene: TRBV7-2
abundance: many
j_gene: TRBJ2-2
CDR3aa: CASSPPGGLAGELFF
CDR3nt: TGTGCCAGCAGCCCCCCCGGGGGACTTGCCGGGGAGCTGTTTTTT

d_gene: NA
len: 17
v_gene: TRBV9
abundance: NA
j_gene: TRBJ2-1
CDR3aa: CASSVAQGKLGLDEQFF
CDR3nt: TGTGCCAGCAGCGTAGCCCAAGGGAAATTGGGGCTCGATGAGCAGTTCTTC

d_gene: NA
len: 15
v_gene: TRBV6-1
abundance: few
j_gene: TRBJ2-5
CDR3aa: CASRDERTPWETQYF
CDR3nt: TGTGCCAGCAGGGACGAAAGGACGCCATGGGAGACCCAGTACTTC